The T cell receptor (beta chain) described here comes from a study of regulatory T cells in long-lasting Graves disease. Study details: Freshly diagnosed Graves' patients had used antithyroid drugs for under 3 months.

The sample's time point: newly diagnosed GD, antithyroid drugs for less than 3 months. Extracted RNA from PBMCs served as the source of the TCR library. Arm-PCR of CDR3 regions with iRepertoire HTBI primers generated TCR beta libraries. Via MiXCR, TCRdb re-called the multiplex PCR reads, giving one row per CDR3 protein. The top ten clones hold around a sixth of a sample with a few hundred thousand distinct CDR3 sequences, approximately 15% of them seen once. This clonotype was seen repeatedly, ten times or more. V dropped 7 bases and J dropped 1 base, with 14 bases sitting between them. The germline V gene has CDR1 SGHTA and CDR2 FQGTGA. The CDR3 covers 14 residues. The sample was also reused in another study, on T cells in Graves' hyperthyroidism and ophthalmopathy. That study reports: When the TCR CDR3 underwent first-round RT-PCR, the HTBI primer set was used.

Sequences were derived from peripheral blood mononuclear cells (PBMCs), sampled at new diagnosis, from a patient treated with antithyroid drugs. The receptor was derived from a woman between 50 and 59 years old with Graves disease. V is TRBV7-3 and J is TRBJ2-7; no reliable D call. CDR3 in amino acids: CASTPPPGSYEQYF. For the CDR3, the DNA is TGTGCCAGCACCCCACCCCCCGGTTCCTACGAGCAGTACTTC. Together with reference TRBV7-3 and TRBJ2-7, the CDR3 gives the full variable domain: GAGVSQTPSNKVTEKGKYVELRCDPISGHTALYWYRQSLGQGPEFLIYFQGTGAADDSGLPNDRFFAVRPEGSVSTLKIQRTERGDSAVYLCASTPPPGSYEQYFGPGTRLTVT.